This TCR beta chain was observed in a study of OX40 agonist ivuxolimab in advanced cancers. Profiling relied on immunoSEQ multiplex PCR, and the TCRdb table lists in-frame clones only, not all of them. Of approximately 74,000 clones in the sample, about nine tenths are singletons; the top ten hold about 1.8%. Regarding the study as a whole: Normalized expansion of T-cell clones was also low for some nonresponders. Dose levels from 0.1 to 3.0 mg/kg saw CD4+ and CD8+ blood T cells expand clonally by week 6.

Germline CDR1 and CDR2: KGHSH and LQKENI. This CDR3 contains 14 residues. Trimming pared 6 bases from V and 5 bases from J, leaving 16 bases between. Sampling of blood occurred at baseline, cycle 4 day 1, and cycle 7 day 1. About this clone: Its antigen is undetermined.

The sample here was CD4+ or CD8+ T cells sorted from blood, taken in a trial of the OX40 agonist ivuxolimab. The J gene is TRBJ2-5, the V gene TRBV18; a possible D gene is TRBD1 (7 bases). The receptor was isolated from an adult with an advanced solid tumor such as melanoma, head and neck, liver or kidney cancer. The CDR3 sequence: CASSSRQGGETQYF. The CDR3 DNA reads TGTGCCAGCTCTTCCCGACAGGGAGGCGAGACCCAGTACTTC.